This TCR beta chain was identified in a study of blood T cell repertoires in COVID-19. Turning to the study itself: There were acute and convalescent COVID-19 samples, and they came from the United States, Italy and Spain. From T cells, B-cell-depleted T cells, or PBMCs came the material, which was cDNA or gDNA.

CDR3 size: 16 residues. J gave up 0 bases and V 2 bases, and 4 bases lay outside the gene matches. Germline assignment: CDR1 SGHTA and CDR2 FQGTGA. Original processing methods: Reference gene primer amplification gave nucleated cell count estimates. Measured with immunoSEQ multiplex PCR; TCRdb has only the in-frame clones, and not every one. The D gene and trimming were derived from the DNA, and the V and J assignments and clone size from that table. The sample yields about 220,000 clones, 88% seen once. This clone was seen just once. The rearrangement uses TRBV7-3 and TRBJ2-3; 8 bases align to TRBD2. Sequencing was carried out using PBMCs or T cells enriched from blood (not recorded which). The source of this sequence is a woman aged 30 to 39 who had recovered from COVID-19. CDR3 loop: CASSLLAGTSTDTQYF. The CDR3 bases are TGTGCCAGCAGCTTATTAGCGGGGACTAGCACAGATACGCAGTATTTT.